The rows below give T cell receptor beta chains drawn from one sample of a study of shared clonotypes between healthy human individuals. Generated by immunoSEQ multiplex PCR, the TCRdb table keeps only in-frame clones and is missing some. The sample holds some 2,500,000 clones; 85% to 95% are singletons and the top ten take more than 0.35%. Material for sequencing was naive CD4+ T cells from PBMCs. The receptors were sampled from a young man in good health. Some clones in this sample may be carry-over from other donors' samples. Both conserved end residues are part of each CDR3. Fields, in order: J gene, D gene, clone size, V gene, CDR3 protein, CDR3 DNA. A D gene is named only where the DNA matches it firmly. The size of a clone is reported for some rows only, either as once, few or many, or as a class for expanded clones.

TRBJ2-7	TRBD1	NA	TRBV28	CASRDRVSYEQYF	TGTGCCAGCAGAGACAGGGTCTCCTACGAGCAGTACTTC
TRBJ1-5	NA	NA	TRBV6-5	CASRKGRISNQPQHF	TGTGCCAGCAGGAAAGGACGGATTAGCAATCAGCCCCAGCATTTT
TRBJ1-2	TRBD1	once	TRBV6-6	CASSYAPDRAASGYTF	TGTGCCAGCAGTTACGCCCCAGACAGGGCAGCATCTGGCTACACCTTC
TRBJ1-5	NA	few	TRBV7-6	CASSSQWDQPQHF	TGTGCCAGCAGCTCTCAATGGGATCAGCCCCAGCATTTT
TRBJ2-3	NA	NA	TRBV4-2	CASSRAGPDTDTQYF	TGTGCCAGCAGCCGAGCGGGCCCGGACACAGATACGCAGTATTTT
TRBJ2-1	NA	NA	TRBV9	CASSGGVGPFEQFF	TGTGCCAGCAGCGGTGGGGTTGGGCCATTTGAGCAGTTCTTC
TRBJ1-5	NA	NA	TRBV28	CASSFGQLGERPQHF	TGTGCCAGCAGTTTTGGACAGCTCGGGGAAAGGCCCCAGCATTTT
TRBJ2-2	NA	NA	TRBV9	CASSVVPGGAGELFF	TGTGCCAGCAGCGTAGTACCCGGCGGCGCCGGGGAGCTGTTTTTT
TRBJ2-5	NA	NA	TRBV4-1	CASSQESPPVETQYF	TGCGCCAGCAGCCAAGAATCCCCCCCTGTGGAGACCCAGTACTTC
TRBJ2-1	NA	NA	TRBV5-4	CASRPRQNDEQFF	TGTGCCAGCCGGCCGCGGCAAAACGATGAGCAGTTCTTC
TRBJ2-2	NA	NA	TRBV5-1	CASSAPGGLVGGELFF	TGCGCCAGCAGCGCACCAGGAGGGCTAGTGGGCGGGGAGCTGTTTTTT
TRBJ1-5	TRBD1	NA	TRBV28	CASSSSTGGDGNQPQHF	TGTGCCAGCAGTTCCTCGACAGGGGGGGACGGCAATCAGCCCCAGCATTTT
TRBJ2-2	TRBD2	NA	TRBV4-2	CASVGLAGSNTGELFF	TGTGCCAGTGTGGGACTAGCGGGATCAAACACCGGGGAGCTGTTTTTT
TRBJ2-5	NA	NA	TRBV10-3	CAISGGRDGETQYF	TGTGCCATCAGTGGGGGTCGGGATGGGGAGACCCAGTACTTC
TRBJ2-2	NA	once	TRBV4-1	CASSQMNTGELFF	TGCGCCAGCAGCCAAATGAACACCGGGGAGCTGTTTTTT
TRBJ2-1	TRBD1	NA	TRBV25-1	CASSENPGTGGYNEQFF	TGTGCCAGCAGTGAAAACCCCGGGACAGGGGGCTACAATGAGCAGTTCTTC
TRBJ2-2	TRBD2	NA	TRBV18	CASSEGLAVPGELFF	TGTGCCAGCTCAGAAGGACTAGCGGTACCCGGGGAGCTGTTTTTT
TRBJ1-2	NA	NA	TRBV28	CASSRSGLLTSNYGYTF	TGTGCCAGCAGCAGATCGGGACTTTTAACCTCTAACTATGGCTACACCTTC
TRBJ2-1	NA	NA	TRBV5-1	CASSQYNEQFF	TGCGCCAGCAGCCAATACAATGAGCAGTTCTTC
TRBJ2-7	TRBD1	NA	TRBV7-6	CASSLAWDRAYEQYF	TGTGCCAGCAGCTTAGCGTGGGACAGGGCCTACGAGCAGTACTTC
TRBJ2-1	TRBD1	NA	TRBV19	CASSPRQGRNEQFF	TGTGCCAGTAGTCCGAGACAGGGTCGGAATGAGCAGTTCTTC
TRBJ2-3	TRBD2	NA	TRBV5-6	CASSLISSSGSLDTQYF	TGTGCCAGCAGCTTAATATCGAGCAGCGGGAGCTTAGATACGCAGTATTTT
TRBJ1-2	TRBD1	NA	TRBV5-1	CASSFDRGYGYTF	TGCGCCAGCAGCTTTGACAGGGGCTATGGCTACACCTTC
TRBJ2-1	TRBD1	NA	TRBV27	CASRGTGGEQFF	TGTGCCAGCAGGGGGACAGGGGGTGAGCAGTTCTTC
TRBJ2-3	NA	NA	TRBV10-3	CAIRGRSSTDTQYF	TGTGCCATCAGGGGTAGAAGCAGCACAGATACGCAGTATTTT